This T cell receptor beta chain is drawn from a study of technical replicates of blood from a handful of donors. Using immunoSEQ multiplex PCR, the repertoire was profiled, and TCRdb retains in-frame clones only, with some absent. This table has 70,000 or so clones, around 93% appearing once. The CDR3 is 14 amino acids. Germline CDR1 and CDR2: MDHEN and SYDVKM. Between the trimmed V and J ends, which lost 6 bases and 0 bases, there was a span of 11 bases. The chain has TRBV28 and TRBJ1-1; maybe TRBD1 (5 bases). Sequences were obtained from T cells isolated from PBMCs. This clonotype originated in a human donor in good health. The CDR3 reads CASRRQGMNTEAFF. The DNA for the CDR3 is TGTGCCAGCAGGCGGCAGGGCATGAACACTGAAGCTTTCTTT. Filled out from reference TRBV28 and TRBJ1-1, the complete variable domain reads DVKVTQSSRYLVKRTGEKVFLECVQDMDHENMFWYRQDPGLGLRLIYFSYDVKMKEKGDIPEGYSVSREKKERFSLILESASTNQTSMYLCASRRQGMNTEAFFGQGTRLTVV.